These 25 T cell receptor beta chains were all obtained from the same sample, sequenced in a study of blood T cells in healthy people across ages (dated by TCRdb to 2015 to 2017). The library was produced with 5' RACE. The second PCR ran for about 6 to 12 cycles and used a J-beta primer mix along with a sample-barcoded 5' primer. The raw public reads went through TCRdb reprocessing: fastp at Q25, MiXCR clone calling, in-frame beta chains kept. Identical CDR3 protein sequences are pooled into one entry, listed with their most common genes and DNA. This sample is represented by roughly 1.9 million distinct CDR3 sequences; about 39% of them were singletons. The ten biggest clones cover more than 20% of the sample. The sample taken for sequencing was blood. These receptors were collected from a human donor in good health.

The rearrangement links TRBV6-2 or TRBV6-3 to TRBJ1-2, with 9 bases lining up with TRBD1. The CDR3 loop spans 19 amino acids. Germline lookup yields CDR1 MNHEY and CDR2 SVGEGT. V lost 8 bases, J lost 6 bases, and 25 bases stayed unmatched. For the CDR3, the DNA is TGTGCCAGCGTAAGGCCTTGGCCCCGAAGACAGGGGGTCTCGAATGGCTACACCTTC. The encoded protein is CASVRPWPRRQGVSNGYTF.

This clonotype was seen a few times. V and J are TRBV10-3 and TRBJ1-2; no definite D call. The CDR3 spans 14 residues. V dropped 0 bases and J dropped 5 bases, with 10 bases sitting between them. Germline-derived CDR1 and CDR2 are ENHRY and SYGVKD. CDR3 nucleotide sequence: TGTGCCATCAGTGAGTCCGTTAGCCAGTATGGCTACACCTTC. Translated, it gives CAISESVSQYGYTF.

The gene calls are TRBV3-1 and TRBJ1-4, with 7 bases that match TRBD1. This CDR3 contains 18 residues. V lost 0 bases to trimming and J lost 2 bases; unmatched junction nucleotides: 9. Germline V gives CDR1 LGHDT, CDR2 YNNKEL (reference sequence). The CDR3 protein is CASSQDHRGLGTNEKLFF. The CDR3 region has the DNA TGTGCCAGCAGCCAAGATCATAGGGGGCTAGGCACTAATGAAAAACTGTTTTTT.

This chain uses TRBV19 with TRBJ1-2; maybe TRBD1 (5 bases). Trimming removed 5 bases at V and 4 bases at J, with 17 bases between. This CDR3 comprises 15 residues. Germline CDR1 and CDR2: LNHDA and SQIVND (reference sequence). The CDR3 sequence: CASSDPGGTLYGYTF. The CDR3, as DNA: TGTGCCAGTAGTGACCCGGGGGGGACTCTCTATGGCTACACCTTC.

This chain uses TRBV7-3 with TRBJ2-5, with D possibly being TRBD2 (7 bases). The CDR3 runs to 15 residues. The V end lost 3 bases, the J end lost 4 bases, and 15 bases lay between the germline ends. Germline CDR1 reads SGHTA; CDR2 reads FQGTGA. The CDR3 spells CASSLWGGRLETQYF. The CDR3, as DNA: TGTGCCAGCAGCTTGTGGGGGGGCCGGCTAGAGACCCAGTACTTC.

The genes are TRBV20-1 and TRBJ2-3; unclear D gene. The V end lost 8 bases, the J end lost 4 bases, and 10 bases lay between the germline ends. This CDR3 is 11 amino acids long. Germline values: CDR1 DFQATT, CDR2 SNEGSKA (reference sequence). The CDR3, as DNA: TGCAGTCATGCCACGTCAGATACGCAGTATTTT. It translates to CSHATSDTQYF.

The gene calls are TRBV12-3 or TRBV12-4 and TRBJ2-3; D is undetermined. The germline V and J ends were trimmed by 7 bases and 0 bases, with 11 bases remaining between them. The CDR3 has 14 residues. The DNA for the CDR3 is TGTGCCAGCACTCCAATGTTAAGCACAGATACGCAGTATTTT. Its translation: CASTPMLSTDTQYF.

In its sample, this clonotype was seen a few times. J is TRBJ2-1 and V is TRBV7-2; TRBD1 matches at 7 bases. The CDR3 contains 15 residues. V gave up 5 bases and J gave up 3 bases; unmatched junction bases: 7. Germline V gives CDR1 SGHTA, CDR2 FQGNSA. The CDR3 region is CASSPLQGNYNEQFF. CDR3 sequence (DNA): TGTGCCAGCAGCCCCCTACAGGGGAACTACAATGAGCAGTTCTTC.

In DNA, the CDR3 is TGTGCCAGCACCAAGCGGTGGGGGCAAGAGACCCAGTACTTC. Residues: CASTKRWGQETQYF. The V gene is TRBV11-2, the J gene TRBJ2-5; D may be TRBD1 or TRBD2 (5 bases each). Trimming shortened V by 7 bases and J by 2 bases, and 14 bases separated the two germline ends. This CDR3 has 14 residues. Per the germline V gene, CDR1 is SGHAT and CDR2 is FQNNGV.

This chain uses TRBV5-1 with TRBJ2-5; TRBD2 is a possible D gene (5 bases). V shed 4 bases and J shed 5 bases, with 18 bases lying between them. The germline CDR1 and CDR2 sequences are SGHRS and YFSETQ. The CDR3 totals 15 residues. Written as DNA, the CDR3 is TGCGCCAGCAGCGAACAAGGGAGTTCGGGCGAGACCCAGTACTTC. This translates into CASSEQGSSGETQYF. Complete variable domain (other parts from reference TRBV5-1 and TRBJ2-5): KAGVTQTPRYLIKTRGQQVTLSCSPISGHRSVSWYQQTPGQGLQFLFEYFSETQRNKGNFPGRFSGRQFSNSRSEMNVSTLELGDSALYLCASSEQGSSGETQYFGPGTRLLVL.

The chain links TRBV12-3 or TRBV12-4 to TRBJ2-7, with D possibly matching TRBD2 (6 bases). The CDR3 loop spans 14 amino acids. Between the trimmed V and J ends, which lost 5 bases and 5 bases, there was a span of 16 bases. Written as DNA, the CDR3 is TGTGCCAGCAGTCCCTCCGGGGGAAGGGACGAGCAGTACTTC. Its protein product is CASSPSGGRDEQYF.

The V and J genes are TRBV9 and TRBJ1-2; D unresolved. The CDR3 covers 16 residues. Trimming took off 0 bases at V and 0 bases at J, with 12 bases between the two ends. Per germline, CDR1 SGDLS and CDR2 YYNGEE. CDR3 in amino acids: CASSVDPRKANYGYTF. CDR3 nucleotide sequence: TGTGCCAGCAGCGTAGATCCCAGGAAAGCTAACTATGGCTACACCTTC.

CDR3 in DNA: TGTGCCAGCAGTCCCCGGCGTGGGAGAGATACGCAGTATTTT. It yields the protein CASSPRRGRDTQYF. The chain carries TRBV12-3 or TRBV12-4 and TRBJ2-3; D is possibly TRBD2 (5 bases). This CDR3 contains 14 residues. V lost 5 bases and J lost 5, with 14 bases in between.

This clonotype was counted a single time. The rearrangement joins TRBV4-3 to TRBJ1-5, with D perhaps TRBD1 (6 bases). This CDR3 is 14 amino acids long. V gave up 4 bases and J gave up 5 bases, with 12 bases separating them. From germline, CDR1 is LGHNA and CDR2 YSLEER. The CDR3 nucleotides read TGCGCCAGCAGCCCCCTCGAGGGGGATCAGCCCCAGCATTTT. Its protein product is CASSPLEGDQPQHF.

In nucleotides, the CDR3 is TGTGCCAGCAGCTTGATCAGGGAAAATTCACCCCTCCACTTT. Protein: CASSLIRENSPLHF. This chain joins TRBV7-2 and TRBJ1-6, with TRBD1 as a possible D gene (5 bases). The CDR3 spans 14 residues. V was clipped by 3 bases and J by 7 bases, with 10 bases between them. Germline V gene lookup returns CDR1 SGHTA and CDR2 FQGNSA.

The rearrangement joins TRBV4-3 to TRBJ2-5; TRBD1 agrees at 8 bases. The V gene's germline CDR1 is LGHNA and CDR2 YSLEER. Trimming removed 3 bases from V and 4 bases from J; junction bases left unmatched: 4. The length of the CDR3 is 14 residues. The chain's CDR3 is CASSHTTGGETQYF. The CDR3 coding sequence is TGCGCCAGCAGCCATACCACAGGGGGAGAGACCCAGTACTTC.

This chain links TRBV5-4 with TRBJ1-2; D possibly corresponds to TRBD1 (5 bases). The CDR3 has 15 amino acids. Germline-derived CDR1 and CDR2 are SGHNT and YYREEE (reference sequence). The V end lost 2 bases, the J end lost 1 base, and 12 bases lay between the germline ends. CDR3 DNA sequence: TGTGCCAGCAGCTTTAGACAGAACTATAACTATGGCTACACCTTC. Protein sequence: CASSFRQNYNYGYTF. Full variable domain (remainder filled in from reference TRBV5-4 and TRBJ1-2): ETGVTQSPTHLIKTRGQQVTLRCSSQSGHNTVSWYQQALGQGPQFIFQYYREEENGRGNFPPRFSGLQFPNYSSELNVNALELDDSALYLCASSFRQNYNYGYTFGSGTRLTVV.

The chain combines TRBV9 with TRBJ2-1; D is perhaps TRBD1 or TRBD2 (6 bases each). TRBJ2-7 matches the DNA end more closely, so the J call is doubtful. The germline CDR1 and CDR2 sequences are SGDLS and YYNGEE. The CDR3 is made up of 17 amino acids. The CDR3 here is CASSVGGALSSYNEQYF. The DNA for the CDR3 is TGTGCCAGCAGCGTAGGGGGGGCTTTAAGCTCCTACAATGAGCAGTACTTC.

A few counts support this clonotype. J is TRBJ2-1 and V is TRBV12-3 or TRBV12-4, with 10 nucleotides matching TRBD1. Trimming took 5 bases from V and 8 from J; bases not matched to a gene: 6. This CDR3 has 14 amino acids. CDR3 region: CASSREGTGDEQFF. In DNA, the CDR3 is TGTGCCAGCAGTCGGGAAGGGACAGGGGATGAGCAGTTCTTC.

The CDR3 sequence is CASSPAESTARMAQHF. CDR3 DNA sequence: TGTGCCAGCAGCCCCGCGGAGTCGACAGCGCGAATGGCCCAGCATTTT. The V and J genes are TRBV4-2 and TRBJ1-5; D possibly corresponds to TRBD1 (5 bases). Trimming removed 4 bases from V and 11 bases from J, with 24 bases in between. The CDR3 has 16 residues. Germline V lookup: CDR1 LGHNA, CDR2 YNFKEQ.

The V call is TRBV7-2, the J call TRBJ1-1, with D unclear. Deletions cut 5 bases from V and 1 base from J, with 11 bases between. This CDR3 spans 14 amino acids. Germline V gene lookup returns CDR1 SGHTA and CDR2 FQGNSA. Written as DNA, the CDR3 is TGTGCCAGCAGCCCCCAACAACAGAACACTGAAGCTTTCTTT. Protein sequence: CASSPQQQNTEAFF.

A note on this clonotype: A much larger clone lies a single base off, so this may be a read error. For the CDR3, the DNA is TGTGTCAGCAGCCAAGATATAGGGGGAGGGTACGAGCAGTACTTC. It yields the protein CVSSQDIGGGYEQYF. The V gene is TRBV4-2, the J gene TRBJ2-7, with D possibly matching TRBD2 (7 bases). CDR1 and CDR2 (germline): LGHNA, YNFKEQ. CDR3 length equals 15 residues.

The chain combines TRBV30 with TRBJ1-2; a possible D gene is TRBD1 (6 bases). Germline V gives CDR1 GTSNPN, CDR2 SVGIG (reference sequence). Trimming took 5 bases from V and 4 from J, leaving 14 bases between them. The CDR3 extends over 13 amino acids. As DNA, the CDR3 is TGTGCCTGGGAGGTTGGCAGGGGCTATGGCTACACCTTC. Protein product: CAWEVGRGYGYTF.

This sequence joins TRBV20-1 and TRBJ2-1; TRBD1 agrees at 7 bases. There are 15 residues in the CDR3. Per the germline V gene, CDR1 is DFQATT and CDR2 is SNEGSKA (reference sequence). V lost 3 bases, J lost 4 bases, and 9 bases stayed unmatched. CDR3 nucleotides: TGCAGTGCTAGTAGTGGAGACAGGGCTTACAATGAGCAGTTCTTC. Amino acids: CSASSGDRAYNEQFF.

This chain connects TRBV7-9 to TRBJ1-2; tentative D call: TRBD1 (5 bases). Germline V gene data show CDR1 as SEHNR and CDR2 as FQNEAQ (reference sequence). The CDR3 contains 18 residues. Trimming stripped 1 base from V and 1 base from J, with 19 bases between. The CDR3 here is CASSLGRQGLGDNYGYTF. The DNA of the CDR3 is TGTGCCAGCAGCTTAGGGAGGCAGGGTTTGGGAGATAACTATGGCTACACCTTC.